Below, 10 T cell receptor beta chains from the same sample are listed, as sequenced in a study of circulating and synovial CD4+ cells in juvenile arthritis. Some clones are missing from TCRdb's copy, which holds only in-frame ones; the method was immunoSEQ multiplex PCR. The table shows 14,000 or so clones, with over 70% occurring only once. Input material: CD4+ T cells from synovial fluid. These receptors all come from a human patient with juvenile idiopathic arthritis. Some clones in this sample may be carry-over from other donors' samples.

The chain is built from TRBV5-1 and TRBJ2-7; 10 positions agree with TRBD1. CDR3 length: 14 amino acids. V shed 3 bases, J shed 5 bases, and the junction held 5 bases outside the gene matches. Germline V gene lookup returns CDR1 SGHRS and CDR2 YFSETQ. The CDR3 bases are TGCGCCAGCAGCTGGGGACAGGGGAAGGACGAGCAGTACTTC. Translating it yields CASSWGQGKDEQYF. Complete variable domain (other parts from reference TRBV5-1 and TRBJ2-7): KAGVTQTPRYLIKTRGQQVTLSCSPISGHRSVSWYQQTPGQGLQFLFEYFSETQRNKGNFPGRFSGRQFSNSRSEMNVSTLELGDSALYLCASSWGQGKDEQYFGPGTRLTVT.

This rearrangement joins TRBV4-1 to TRBJ1-6, with D perhaps matching TRBD1 (6 bases). Germline lookup yields CDR1 MGHRA and CDR2 YSYEKL. This CDR3 region has 21 residues. The V and J ends lost 1 base and 5 bases respectively, with 27 bases between them. The CDR3 DNA reads as TGCGCCAGCAGCCAAGTTTCAAAGGGACTATACAGGGCTACAGATAATTCACCCCTCCACTTT. Its translation is CASSQVSKGLYRATDNSPLHF.

The chain joins TRBV21-1 to TRBJ1-5; no check of the table's D call, TRBD1, against the DNA was made. TRBV21-1 is given as a pseudogene. The CDR3 loop spans 17 amino acids. In nucleotides, the CDR3 is TGTGCCAGCAGCAAAGCCCGACAGGGTGAAGGCAATCAGCCCCAGCATTTT. Amino acid sequence: CASSKARQGEGNQPQHF.

The rearrangement links TRBV2 to TRBJ2-3; 13 nucleotides align to TRBD2. V lost 8 bases, J lost 3 bases, and 2 bases stayed unmatched. CDR1 and CDR2 (germline): SNHLY, FYNNEI. This CDR3 spans 14 amino acids. CDR3 sequence reads: CASQTSGGTDTQYF. The CDR3 DNA follows: TGTGCCAGCCAGACTAGCGGGGGGACAGATACGCAGTATTTT.

V usage is TRBV4-1 and J usage is TRBJ1-4; 7 positions agree with TRBD1. This CDR3 comprises 15 residues. With 6 bases clipped from V and 0 bases from J, the junction kept 4 bases outside the gene matches. Germline CDR1 is MGHRA and CDR2 is YSYEKL. CDR3 sequence (DNA): TGCGCCAGCAGGCAACAGGGGTCAACTAATGAAAAACTGTTTTTT. Translation: CASRQQGSTNEKLFF.

There are a few counts of this clone. The rearrangement uses TRBV21-1 and TRBJ2-7; the table's D call TRBD1 went unverified against the DNA. TRBV21-1 is a documented pseudogene. This CDR3 contains 15 residues. CDR3 amino acids: CASSAPGTGSDEQYF. CDR3 sequence (DNA): TGTGCCAGCAGCGCGCCCGGGACAGGGAGTGACGAGCAGTACTTC.

CDR3 DNA sequence: TGTGCCACCAGCAGAGATCATGCGGGTCCCTACGAGCAGTACTTC. Protein product: CATSRDHAGPYEQYF. The chain couples TRBV15 to TRBJ2-7; a weak D match, TRBD2 (5 bases). Per the germline V gene, CDR1 is LNHNV and CDR2 is YYDKDF (reference sequence). Trimming removed 0 bases at V and 2 bases at J, with 11 bases between. The CDR3 runs 15 residues.

A note on this clone: Germline and junction disagree at one end, which may indicate a read error. The V call is TRBV9, the J call TRBJ2-1; TRBD2 matches at 8 bases. CDR1 is SGDLS, CDR2 YYNGEE, per germline. The CDR3 contains 16 residues. The CDR3 loop reads CVSSVDQAGAYNEQFF. CDR3 coding DNA: TGTGTCAGCAGCGTAGATCAAGCGGGGGCCTACAATGAGCAGTTCTTC.

This clone was seen only a few times. The J gene is TRBJ2-2, the V gene TRBV2; TRBD1 matches 7 bases. Germline CDR1 is SNHLY and CDR2 is FYNNEI. The CDR3 is made up of 17 amino acids. J was trimmed by 0 bases and V by 4 bases; bases with no gene match: 8. The CDR3 loop reads CASSVPRDSANTGELFF. CDR3 nucleotide sequence: TGTGCCAGCAGTGTCCCTCGGGACAGCGCGAACACCGGGGAGCTGTTTTTT.

The rearrangement joins TRBV30 to TRBJ1-5, with TRBD1 as a possible D gene (5 bases). The V end lost 0 bases, the J end lost 6 bases, and 9 bases lay between the germline ends. Germline V gives CDR1 GTSNPN, CDR2 SVGIG (reference sequence). This CDR3 is built from 13 residues. The CDR3 sequence is CAWSVRGSQPQHF. The CDR3 DNA sequence: TGTGCCTGGAGTGTAAGGGGCAGTCAGCCCCAGCATTTT.